The TCR beta chain under discussion was sequenced for a study of OX40 agonist ivuxolimab in advanced cancers. Study-level information: Patients received ivuxolimab, an agonistic anti-OX40 (CD134) antibody. Therapy given before enrollment (anti-PD-1, anti-PD-L1 or anti-CTLA-4) was allowed, and 40% had some.

Baseline, cycle 4 day 1, and cycle 7 day 1 were the blood sampling points. Germline CDR1 is GTSNPN and CDR2 is SVGIG (reference sequence). The CDR3 spans 16 residues. Germline trimming cut 2 bases from V and 7 bases from J; bases unmatched to any gene: 11. Repertoires were generated with immunoSEQ multiplex PCR, while TCRdb's copy carries only in-frame clones and drops some. This repertoire shows about 82,000 clones, roughly 80% found once; its top ten account for approximately 0.79%. This specimen was CD4+ or CD8+ T cells sorted from blood, taken in a trial of the OX40 agonist ivuxolimab. The genes are TRBV30 and TRBJ2-2; 9 bases fit TRBD1. The clonotype was recovered from an adult with an advanced solid tumor such as melanoma, head and neck, liver or kidney cancer. The DNA of the CDR3 is TGTGCCTGGAGTCCTGTCAACAGGGGGCTGGGCGGGGAGCTGTTTTTT. This encodes CAWSPVNRGLGGELFF.